The 18 T cell receptor beta chains below were found in one sample sequenced in a study of OX40 agonist ivuxolimab in advanced cancers. Libraries came from the immunoSEQ multiplex PCR assay. Entries here come from immuneACCESS through TCRdb and include only in-frame sequences with V and J called. Some clones fail to appear in such tables; in the studies checked, an unresolved V gene covers under half of the shortfall, and the cause of the remainder is unknown. The sample data list more than 30,000 clones, and roughly 80% of these were observed just once. Around 10% of the sample rests with the top ten. The starting material was CD4+ or CD8+ T cells sorted from blood, obtained in a trial of the OX40 agonist ivuxolimab. Receptor source: an adult with an advanced solid tumor such as melanoma, head and neck, liver or kidney cancer.

The rearrangement uses TRBV6-5 and TRBJ2-6, with a tentative D call TRBD1 (5 bases). Germline V gene sequence: CDR1 MNHEY, CDR2 SVGAGI. Trimming removed 4 bases at V and 2 bases at J, with 9 bases between. The CDR3 has 15 residues. The CDR3 nucleotides are TGTGCCAGCAGTTTAGGGGCTGCTGGGGCCAACGTCCTGACTTTC. The encoded protein is CASSLGAAGANVLTF.

This chain joins TRBV27 and TRBJ1-1; D is possibly TRBD1 (6 bases). V was shortened by 6 bases and J by 6 bases, with 23 bases between the two germline ends. The length of the CDR3 is 16 residues. Germline V gene data show CDR1 as MNHEY and CDR2 as SMNVEV (reference sequence). In DNA form, the CDR3 reads TGTGCCAGCAGCCCGGACTACGGACAGAAAGGGGCTGAAGCTTTCTTT. This translates into CASSPDYGQKGAEAFF.

The CDR3: CASSKTGLLNTGELFF. The DNA of the CDR3 is TGTGCCAGCAGTAAAACGGGACTACTCAACACCGGGGAGCTGTTTTTT. V is TRBV28 and J is TRBJ2-2; 7 bases match TRBD2. Germline V gene data show CDR1 as MDHEN and CDR2 as SYDVKM. V lost 5 bases and J lost 2; bases outside the gene matches: 8. The CDR3 has 16 amino acids. The whole variable domain, remainder taken from reference TRBV28 and TRBJ2-2, is DVKVTQSSRYLVKRTGEKVFLECVQDMDHENMFWYRQDPGLGLRLIYFSYDVKMKEKGDIPEGYSVSREKKERFSLILESASTNQTSMYLCASSKTGLLNTGELFFGEGSRLTVL.

This chain connects TRBV7-2 to TRBJ2-3; D is unclear. With 5 bases removed from V and 2 bases from J, the gap between germline ends came to 8 bases. This CDR3 is built from 13 residues. Germline loops: CDR1 SGHTA, CDR2 FQGNSA. The CDR3 sequence: CASSRKYTDTQYF. Here the CDR3 DNA reads TGTGCCAGCAGCCGGAAATACACAGATACGCAGTATTTT. The full variable domain, completed using reference TRBV7-2 and TRBJ2-3, is GAGVSQSPSNKVTEKGKDVELRCDPISGHTALYWYRQSLGQGLEFLIYFQGNSAPDKSGLPSDRFSAERTGGSVSTLTIQRTQQEDSAVYLCASSRKYTDTQYFGPGTRLTVL.

This chain connects TRBV19 to TRBJ1-2; D not certain. V lost 5 bases to trimming and J lost 5 bases, with 9 bases between them. This CDR3 is built from 12 residues. CDR1 is LNHDA, CDR2 SQIVND, per germline (reference sequence). The CDR3 sequence: CASSPTAYGYTF. The CDR3 DNA sequence: TGTGCCAGTAGTCCAACAGCGTATGGCTACACCTTC.

This chain links TRBV7-9 with TRBJ1-1, with unresolved D. V lost 2 bases to trimming and J lost 3 bases, with 4 bases between them. CDR1 and CDR2 (germline): SEHNR, FQNEAQ (reference sequence). The CDR3 runs to 12 residues. For the CDR3, the DNA is TGTGCCAGCAGCTTAAGAGACACTGAAGCTTTCTTT. Encoded protein: CASSLRDTEAFF. Complete variable domain (other parts from reference TRBV7-9 and TRBJ1-1): DTGVSQNPRHKITKRGQNVTFRCDPISEHNRLYWYRQTLGQGPEFLTYFQNEAQLEKSRLLSDRFSAERPKGSFSTLEIQRTEQGDSAMYLCASSLRDTEAFFGQGTRLTVV.

The V and J genes are TRBV18 and TRBJ1-3; D remains unclear. Germline V gives CDR1 KGHSH, CDR2 LQKENI. Deletions cut 2 bases from V and 0 bases from J, with 11 bases between. The CDR3 spans 16 residues. Here the CDR3 DNA reads TGTGCCAGCTCACCAACTGCAGACATCTCTGGAAACACCATATATTTT. Protein product: CASSPTADISGNTIYF. Full variable domain (rest looked up from reference TRBV18 and TRBJ1-3): NAGVMQNPRHLVRRRGQEARLRCSPMKGHSHVYWYRQLPEEGLKFMVYLQKENIIDESGMPKERFSAEFPKEGPSILRIQQVVRGDSAAYFCASSPTADISGNTIYFGEGSWLTVV.

This chain uses TRBV7-9 with TRBJ1-3, with D possibly matching TRBD1 (6 bases). The CDR3 contains 16 residues. Germline assignment: CDR1 SEHNR and CDR2 FQNEAQ (reference sequence). V was pared by 5 bases and J by 0 bases, with 14 bases between. CDR3 DNA: TGTGCCAGCAGCCCTAAAGGGACAACCTCTGGAAACACCATATATTTT. It encodes CASSPKGTTSGNTIYF.

The chain couples TRBV7-9 to TRBJ2-1; tentatively, D is TRBD1 (6 bases). The CDR3 length is 14 residues. Trimming cost V 5 bases and J 8 bases, with 16 bases left between them. Germline V gene sequence: CDR1 SEHNR, CDR2 FQNEAQ (reference sequence). The CDR3 bases are TGTGCCAGCAGCCGACAACAGGGACGGCATGAGCAGTTCTTC. This sequence encodes CASSRQQGRHEQFF. Full variable domain (remainder filled in from reference TRBV7-9 and TRBJ2-1): DTGVSQNPRHKITKRGQNVTFRCDPISEHNRLYWYRQTLGQGPEFLTYFQNEAQLEKSRLLSDRFSAERPKGSFSTLEIQRTEQGDSAMYLCASSRQQGRHEQFFGPGTRLTVL.

This chain connects TRBV2 to TRBJ2-2; D assignment may be TRBD1 or TRBD2 (6 bases each). Between the trimmed V and J ends, which lost 3 bases and 1 base, there was a span of 9 bases. The germline V gene has CDR1 SNHLY and CDR2 FYNNEI. CDR3 length: 15 residues. CDR3 residues: CASSEEGQNTGELFF. For the CDR3, the DNA is TGTGCCAGCAGTGAGGAGGGACAGAACACCGGGGAGCTGTTTTTT. Using reference TRBV2 and TRBJ2-2 for the parts outside the CDR3, the full variable domain is EPEVTQTPSHQVTQMGQEVILRCVPISNHLYFYWYRQILGQKVEFLVSFYNNEISEKSEIFDDQFSVERPDGSNFTLKIRSTKLEDSAMYFCASSEEGQNTGELFFGEGSRLTVL.

The chain couples TRBV18 to TRBJ2-1; no definite D call. Looked up from germline, CDR1 is KGHSH and CDR2 is LQKENI. V lost 2 bases and J 5 bases, leaving 7 bases between the germline ends. This CDR3 contains 13 residues. The CDR3 nucleotides read TGTGCCAGCTCACCAGAAAACGACAATGAGCAGTTCTTC. Encoded protein: CASSPENDNEQFF.

This clone appeared a single time. V is TRBV7-8 and J is TRBJ1-1; D might be TRBD1 (5 bases). This CDR3 spans 13 amino acids. V shed 1 base and J shed 8 bases, with 11 bases lying between them. CDR1 and CDR2 (germline): SGHVS, FQNEAQ. The CDR3 coding sequence is TGTGCCAGCAGCTTAGAGTGGGGGGGAGAAGCTTTCTTT. Its protein product is CASSLEWGGEAFF.

The chain uses TRBV7-9 and TRBJ2-3; TRBD2 agrees at 9 bases. Germline values: CDR1 SEHNR, CDR2 FQNEAQ (reference sequence). The CDR3 loop spans 18 amino acids. J gave up 2 bases and V 1 base, and 10 bases lay outside the gene matches. CDR3: CASSLGLLAGRPTDTQYF. In nucleotides, the CDR3 is TGTGCCAGCAGCTTAGGGCTTCTAGCGGGGCGACCCACAGATACGCAGTATTTT.

In nucleotides, the CDR3 is TGTGCCAGCAGCGTAGGTTCTCGGCAGGGAAAAAACACTGAAGCTTTCTTT. It translates to CASSVGSRQGKNTEAFF. J is TRBJ1-1 and V is TRBV9; tentatively, D is TRBD1 (5 bases). Germline values: CDR1 SGDLS, CDR2 YYNGEE. V lost 0 bases, J lost 2 bases, and 17 bases lay in between. This CDR3 has 17 residues.

V and J are TRBV27 and TRBJ2-2, with 9 bases lining up with TRBD2. Germline CDR1 is MNHEY and CDR2 is SMNVEV (reference sequence). The length of the CDR3 is 14 residues. The V gene end was trimmed by 6 bases and the J gene end by 5 bases; junction bases not matched to a gene: 4. The CDR3 reads CASRRGGGTGELFF. The CDR3 nucleotides read TGTGCCAGCAGGCGGGGGGGCGGAACCGGGGAGCTGTTTTTT.

This sequence joins TRBV5-1 and TRBJ2-7, with a weak D call TRBD1 (5 bases). The CDR3 consists of 15 residues. Between the trimmed V and J ends, which lost 2 bases and 3 bases, there was a span of 15 bases. The germline V gene encodes CDR1 SGHRS and CDR2 YFSETQ. CDR3 DNA: TGCGCCAGCAGCTTAAAGGCGGCAGGGATCTACGAGCAGTACTTC. This translates into CASSLKAAGIYEQYF.

This chain uses TRBV19 with TRBJ2-7; TRBD1 is a possible D gene (5 bases). The V gene lost 5 bases and the J gene lost 3 bases, with 8 bases spanning the gap. CDR1 and CDR2 from the germline V gene are LNHDA and SQIVND (reference sequence). The CDR3 has 12 residues. The CDR3 DNA sequence: TGTGCCAGTAGTCAGGGCATCTACGAGCAGTACTTC. It translates to CASSQGIYEQYF.

This chain joins TRBV14 and TRBJ2-7; unclear D gene. The CDR3 runs 19 residues. Germline CDR1 SGHDN, CDR2 FVKESK. Deletions cut 1 base from V and 3 bases from J, with 25 bases between. CDR3 DNA sequence: TGTGCCAGCAGCCAAGCTAACCCCGAGAGGTTGGGAAAAGGCTACGAGCAGTACTTC. Translating it yields CASSQANPERLGKGYEQYF.